This T cell receptor beta chain was identified in a study of blood T cell repertoires in COVID-19. In the study overall: Samples of COVID-19 (acute and convalescent) were obtained from the United States, Italy and Spain. T cells, B-cell-depleted T cells, or PBMCs supplied cDNA or gDNA.

The germline V gene encodes CDR1 SGDLS and CDR2 YYNGEE. After removal of 4 bases from V and 4 bases from J, the junction contained 5 bases not matched to a gene. The CDR3 length is 14 residues. Original data processing: Nucleated cell counts were estimated from reference gene primer amplification. The repertoire was sequenced with immunoSEQ multiplex PCR; TCRdb's copy has only in-frame clones and lacks some. The V and J calls and clone size were taken over from that table, and D and trimming were inferred from the DNA. The data contain approximately 76,000 clones, 70% to 90% of them singletons. The chain combines TRBV9 with TRBJ2-7, with 10 bases fitting TRBD2. The TCR sequence derives from a man aged 30 to 39 with acute or convalescent COVID-19. The sequencing input was peripheral blood. The DNA for the CDR3 is TGTGCCAGCAGCCCTAGCGGGAGCATATACGAGCAGTACTTC. Translated, it gives CASSPSGSIYEQYF.